This T cell receptor (beta chain) was found in a study of cytomegalovirus exposure and HLA in healthy donors. The CDR3 is 15 amino acids. In germline, CDR1 is LNHDA, CDR2 SQIVND (reference sequence). The V and J ends lost 7 bases and 4 bases, in that order; junction bases with no gene match: 9. Nominal health characterized the donors when sampled, though unrecorded immune exposures were likely. Findings and caveats of the study: Follow-up analysis later connected one missense variant in DCLRE1C with trimming of TCR beta V- and J-genes.

Concerning this clone itself: The antigen remains undetermined.

Primers included in the PCR were 60 Vbeta and 13 Jbeta primers. Repertoires were generated with immunoSEQ multiplex PCR, while TCRdb's copy carries only in-frame clones and drops some. The table lists under 200,000 clones, around 85% of them singletons. The receptor comes from a man aged 35-49 years in good health and CMV-seronegative. What was sequenced was PBMCs. The rearrangement uses TRBV19 and TRBJ1-5; 8 nucleotides agree with TRBD1. The CDR3 bases are TGTGCCAGTACCCCCGGGACAGGCAGTAATCAGCCCCAGCATTTT. It encodes CASTPGTGSNQPQHF.